Listed below are T cell receptor beta chains from one sample, sequenced in a study of CD8+CD57+ T cells in acquired aplastic anemia. TCRdb re-called the reads with MiXCR, one entry per CDR3 protein. The data contain around 190,000 distinct CDR3 sequences, approximately 57% of them seen just once; the ten biggest clones take up 25% to 30%. The sequencing sample was made of sorted CD4+, CD8+, or CD8+CD57+ T cells (not recorded which) from PBMCs. All receptors derive from a human donor in good health. CDR3s include the opening cysteine and the closing phenylalanine or tryptophan. A D gene is named only where the DNA matches it firmly. A clone size is listed for some rows: how often the clone was seen (once, few, many), or a class if it is expanded.

abundance,d_gene,j_gene,v_gene,CDR3nt,CDR3aa
-,TRBD1,TRBJ1-6,TRBV6-5,TGTGCCAGCAGCCCCGGACAGGGGGCACTCCTAACTTCACCCCTCCACTTT,CASSPGQGALLTSPLHF
few,-,TRBJ2-3,TRBV20-1,TGCAGTGCTAGAGTTAGCACAGATACGCAGTATTTT,CSARVSTDTQYF
many,TRBD1,TRBJ1-2,TRBV5-6,TGTGCCAGCAGCGGCGCCGGACAGGGGGCGCTTGGCTACACCTTC,CASSGAGQGALGYTF
-,TRBD1,TRBJ2-7,TRBV20-1,TGCAGTGCTAGGTCTATCGCGGGACAGGGGTCGGTCGCCAGCTACGAGCAGTACTTC,CSARSIAGQGSVASYEQYF
few,-,TRBJ1-2,TRBV7-8,TGTGCCAGCAGCCGATCGGGGGGGACCTATGGCTACACCTTC,CASSRSGGTYGYTF
many,-,TRBJ1-2,TRBV4-3,TGCGCCAGCAGCCCCCTCAAAGGGTCGCCAGGGGATGGCTACACCTTC,CASSPLKGSPGDGYTF
many,-,TRBJ2-7,TRBV7-2,TGTGCCAGCAGCTTAGGAAATTCACTTACCTCCTACGAGCAGTACTTC,CASSLGNSLTSYEQYF
-,-,TRBJ2-3,TRBV9,TGTGCCAGCAGCGTGTCTGGGGTTTGGGGAGATACGCAGTATTTT,CASSVSGVWGDTQYF
many,TRBD2,TRBJ2-2,TRBV20-1,TGCAGTGCTAGCTATACCGGGACTAGCGGCACCGGGGAGCTGTTTTTT,CSASYTGTSGTGELFF
many,-,TRBJ1-5,TRBV7-6,TGTGCCAGCAGCTTACTGGGCAACGAACAGCCCCAGCATTTT,CASSLLGNEQPQHF
-,TRBD1,TRBJ2-1,TRBV7-2,TGTGCCAGCAGCCCCCGGGACAGAAAATTCACCTACAATGAGCAGTTCTTC,CASSPRDRKFTYNEQFF
-,TRBD2,TRBJ2-2,TRBV25-1,TGTGCCAGCAGTGAATATGGGACTAGCGGGGGAAACACCGGGGAGCTGTTTTTT,CASSEYGTSGGNTGELFF
many,TRBD1,TRBJ2-7,TRBV24-1,TGTGCCACCAGTGACCCGGACAGGGGGCTCGACGAGCAGTACTTC,CATSDPDRGLDEQYF